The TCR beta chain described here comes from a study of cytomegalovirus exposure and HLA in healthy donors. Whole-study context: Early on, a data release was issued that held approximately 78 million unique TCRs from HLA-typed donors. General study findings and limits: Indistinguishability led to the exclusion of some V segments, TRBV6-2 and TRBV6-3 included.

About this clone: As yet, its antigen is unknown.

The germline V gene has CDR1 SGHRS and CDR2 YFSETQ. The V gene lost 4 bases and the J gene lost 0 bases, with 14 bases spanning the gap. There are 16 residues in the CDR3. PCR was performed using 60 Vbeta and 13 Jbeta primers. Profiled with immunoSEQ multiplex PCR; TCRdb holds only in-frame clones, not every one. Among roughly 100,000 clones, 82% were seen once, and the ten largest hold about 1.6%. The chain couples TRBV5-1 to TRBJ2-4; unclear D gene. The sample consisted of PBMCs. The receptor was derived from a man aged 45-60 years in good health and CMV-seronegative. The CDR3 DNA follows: TGCGCCAGCAGCGACACCCTTGATCTAGCCAAAAACATTCAGTACTTC. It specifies CASSDTLDLAKNIQYF.